The 8 T cell receptor beta chains listed next were all sequenced from one sample in a study of blood T cell repertoires in COVID-19. The method was immunoSEQ multiplex PCR; TCRdb's version includes in-frame clones alone and lacks a portion of them. This table has around 61,000 clones, around 86% appearing once. Sequenced sample: peripheral blood. The receptors come from a man aged 50-60 years with active COVID-19.

This chain uses TRBV9 with TRBJ2-5; 9 bases fit TRBD2. Germline V gene lookup returns CDR1 SGDLS and CDR2 YYNGEE. This CDR3 is 16 amino acids long. Trimming at V came to 4 bases and at J to 5 bases, leaving 12 bases not matched to a gene. The CDR3 loop is CASSPLASGRMETQYF. The CDR3 nucleotides read TGTGCCAGCAGCCCACTGGCGAGCGGGAGGATGGAGACCCAGTACTTC. The variable domain in full, with the rest retrieved from reference TRBV9 and TRBJ2-5, is DSGVTQTPKHLITATGQRVTLRCSPRSGDLSVYWYQQSLDQGLQFLIQYYNGEERAKGNILERFSAQQFPDLHSELNLSSLELGDSALYFCASSPLASGRMETQYFGPGTRLLVL.

The rearrangement links TRBV5-1 to TRBJ2-7; no definite D call. The CDR3 is made up of 13 amino acids. Germline V gene lookup returns CDR1 SGHRS and CDR2 YFSETQ. The V and J ends lost 0 bases and 1 base respectively, with 5 bases between them. CDR3 coding DNA: TGCGCCAGCAGCTTGGGGCAGTCCTACGAGCAGTACTTC. Its translation is CASSLGQSYEQYF.

The rearrangement uses TRBV11-2 and TRBJ1-1, with 7 positions matching TRBD1. V shed 5 bases, J shed 4 bases, and the junction held 7 bases outside the gene matches. The CDR3 is made up of 14 amino acids. The germline V gene has CDR1 SGHAT and CDR2 FQNNGV. CDR3 amino acids: CASSRDRASTEAFF. In DNA form, the CDR3 reads TGTGCCAGCAGCAGAGACAGGGCCAGCACTGAAGCTTTCTTT.

This sequence joins TRBV6-5 and TRBJ1-3, with D possibly matching TRBD1 (6 bases). V lost 5 bases to trimming and J lost 0 bases, with 11 bases between them. Per germline, CDR1 MNHEY and CDR2 SVGAGI. CDR3 size: 15 residues. CDR3 sequence reads: CASSNLGGSGNTIYF. The DNA for the CDR3 is TGTGCCAGCAGTAATCTAGGGGGCTCTGGAAACACCATATATTTT.

V and J are TRBV5-1 and TRBJ1-2; the match to TRBD1 covers 9 bases. Germline CDR1 SGHRS, CDR2 YFSETQ. V shed 5 bases, J shed 2 bases, and the junction held 4 bases outside the gene matches. The CDR3 covers 14 residues. The CDR3 spells CASSTGQGNYGYTF. CDR3 nucleotide sequence: TGCGCCAGCAGTACGGGACAGGGAAACTATGGCTACACCTTC.

The V and J genes are TRBV5-8 and TRBJ2-7; 7 bases fit TRBD1. V shed 4 bases and J 1 base; nucleotides not matched to a gene: 5. The germline V gene has CDR1 SGHTS and CDR2 YDEGEE. CDR3 length equals 14 residues. The CDR3 DNA sequence: TGTGCCAGCAGCAAGACAGGGTCGTCCTACGAGCAGTACTTC. Amino acid sequence: CASSKTGSSYEQYF.

The chain joins TRBV3-1 (or the pseudogene TRBV3-2) to TRBJ1-3; D is possibly TRBD1 (5 bases). CDR3 length equals 15 residues. The germline CDR1 and CDR2 sequences are LGHDT and YNNKEL (reference sequence). V lost 3 bases to trimming and J lost 0 bases, with 9 bases between them. The CDR3 loop is CASSHKGYSGNTIYF. The CDR3 DNA is TGTGCCAGCAGCCACAAGGGGTACTCTGGAAACACCATATATTTT.

The chain recombines TRBV5-4 with TRBJ2-3, with 8 bases lining up with TRBD2. Germline V gene sequence: CDR1 SGHNT, CDR2 YYREEE (reference sequence). This CDR3 is 14 amino acids long. Trimming took 4 bases from V and 5 from J; bases not matched to a gene: 6. CDR3 region: CASSPGGAGDTQYF. The DNA of the CDR3 is TGTGCCAGCAGCCCGGGAGGGGCTGGAGATACGCAGTATTTT.